Detailed here is one TCR beta chain. Its antigen is still unknown. This sample was included in a study of memory B cells and T cells in multiple sclerosis. Study-wide results and limits: Compartments had unequal clone-set sizes, affecting shared clonotype counts.

CFSE-dim autoproliferating and CFSE-high non-proliferating T cells from unstimulated culture were sequenced separately. About 50 million CFSE-labeled PBMCs were cultured around 7 days unstimulated, then replicate wells were pooled. CFSE at 0.5 uM labeled the PBMCs, which were then cultured unstimulated. Trimming took 3 bases from V and 0 from J, leaving 8 bases between them. The CDR3 loop spans 14 amino acids. Per germline, CDR1 SGHVS and CDR2 FQNEAQ. Generated by immunoSEQ multiplex PCR, the TCRdb table keeps only in-frame clones and is missing some. The data show around 50,000 clones, 82% seen once.

The chain joins TRBV7-8 to TRBJ1-1; D not resolved. The sample comprised PBMCs from blood kept in culture. This sequence was found in a human donor with multiple sclerosis. In DNA form, the CDR3 reads TGTGCCAGCAGCTTTGGGCCTATGAACACTGAAGCTTTCTTT. It is translated as CASSFGPMNTEAFF.